A selection of T cell receptor beta chains follows, all from one sample in a study of neoadjuvant anti-PD-1 for oral cavity cancer. This table comes from immunoSEQ multiplex PCR, and its TCRdb copy is limited to in-frame clones, with some not included. The sample shows about 9,500 clones, 55% to 75% of them seen only once. The source material was PBMCs, sampled after nivolumab (anti-PD-1) treatment. The receptors were sampled from a person aged 35-79 years with oral cavity squamous cell carcinoma. Each CDR3 is given with its conserved first and last residue. The D gene is left open where the match is weak. Expanded clones are given a class, and other clones once, few, many or no size at all.

TRBJ1-1 NA TRBV10-2 NA CASSEFLRVNAFF TGCGCCAGCAGTGAGTTCCTGAGGGTAAATGCTTTCTTT
TRBJ2-3 NA TRBV5-1 NA CASSLAGASRDTQYF TGCGCCAGCAGCTTGGCCGGGGCGAGCCGAGATACGCAGTATTTT
TRBJ2-7 NA TRBV7-9 NA CASSTDRWVGEQYF TGTGCCAGCAGCACGGACAGATGGGTCGGCGAGCAGTACTTC
TRBJ1-6 NA TRBV30 NA CAWSVKGEAPLHF TGTGCCTGGAGTGTAAAGGGGGAGGCACCCCTCCACTTT
TRBJ1-3 NA TRBV2 NA CASSLEDPPLLSSGNTIYF TGTGCCAGCAGTCTTGAGGACCCGCCTCTATTGAGCTCTGGAAACACCATATATTTT
TRBJ1-2 NA TRBV27 NA CASAGARGAGYGYTF TGTGCCAGCGCCGGTGCACGGGGCGCAGGCTATGGCTACACCTTC
TRBJ2-5 NA TRBV5-6 NA CASSPPGGLVETQYF TGTGCCAGCAGCCCCCCCGGGGGGCTAGTAGAGACCCAGTACTTC
TRBJ2-7 NA TRBV11-3 TRBD2 CASSLGARELYEQYF TGTGCCAGCAGCTTAGGGGCGCGGGAGCTCTACGAGCAGTACTTC
TRBJ2-1 NA TRBV6-5 TRBD2 CASSSTSGPSNEQFF TGTGCCAGCAGTTCGACTAGCGGACCTTCCAATGAGCAGTTCTTC
TRBJ1-1 NA TRBV5-1 TRBD1 CASSFSTGVDTEAFF TGCGCCAGCAGCTTCTCGACAGGGGTGGACACTGAAGCTTTCTTT
TRBJ1-1 NA TRBV5-1 TRBD1 CASSSTGDRTEAFF TGCGCCAGCAGCTCTACAGGGGATCGGACTGAAGCTTTCTTT
TRBJ1-1 NA TRBV6-5 NA CASSRGYRTEAFF TGTGCCAGCAGTCGAGGTTATCGGACTGAAGCTTTCTTT
TRBJ2-1 NA TRBV27 TRBD2 CASSLVERGSEQFF TGTGCCAGCAGTTTGGTCGAGCGGGGGAGTGAGCAGTTCTTC
TRBJ2-5 NA TRBV14 NA CASSQGGTQYF TGTGCCAGCAGCCAAGGGGGGACCCAGTACTTC
TRBJ2-7 NA TRBV11-2 NA CASSLGTTTYEQYF TGTGCCAGCAGCTTAGGGACTACAACCTACGAGCAGTACTTC
TRBJ1-2 NA TRBV28 NA CASGVNYGYTF TGTGCCAGCGGCGTTAACTATGGCTACACCTTC
TRBJ2-3 NA TRBV7-9 NA CASSLVEGGVNTQYF TGTGCCAGCAGCTTAGTAGAAGGGGGTGTTAATACGCAGTATTTT
TRBJ1-1 once TRBV7-8 NA CASSSRVTEAFF TGTGCCAGCAGCTCCAGGGTTACTGAAGCTTTCTTT
TRBJ2-7 NA TRBV28 NA CASSLNGPYEQYF TGTGCCAGCAGTTTAAACGGTCCCTACGAGCAGTACTTC
TRBJ1-5 NA TRBV28 TRBD1 CASSSAEGALGQPQHF TGTGCCAGCAGTTCCGCCGAGGGGGCCCTCGGGCAGCCCCAGCATTTT
TRBJ1-1 NA TRBV6-1 NA CASSDKGGGRSTEAFF TGTGCCAGCAGTGATAAGGGTGGGGGGCGTTCCACTGAAGCTTTCTTT
TRBJ1-5 few TRBV2 NA CASSGAGINQPQHF TGTGCCAGCAGTGGGGCAGGAATTAATCAGCCCCAGCATTTT
TRBJ1-2 NA TRBV4-1 TRBD1 CASSDPQGFGYTF TGCGCCAGCAGCGACCCACAGGGGTTTGGCTACACCTTC
TRBJ1-6 NA TRBV5-4 TRBD1 CASRGQQNSPLHF TGTGCCAGCAGGGGACAGCAGAATTCACCCCTCCACTTT
TRBJ1-1 NA TRBV4-1 NA CASSQKPDSDTEAFF TGCGCCAGCAGCCAAAAACCTGATTCGGACACTGAAGCTTTCTTT
TRBJ1-6 NA TRBV14 NA CASSLTGAVGSPLHF TGTGCCAGCAGCCTTACTGGGGCAGTGGGATCACCCCTCCACTTT
TRBJ1-5 NA TRBV6-6 NA CASSYGEDQPQHF TGTGCCAGCAGTTACGGGGAGGATCAGCCCCAGCATTTT
TRBJ2-3 NA TRBV25-1 NA CASSEYRGADTQYF TGTGCCAGCAGTGAATACCGCGGGGCAGATACGCAGTATTTT
TRBJ1-1 few TRBV13 NA CASSAGRLEAFF TGTGCCAGCAGCGCGGGTCGCCTTGAAGCTTTCTTT
TRBJ1-2 NA TRBV25-1 NA CASSEYGDGYTF TGTGCCAGCAGTGAATATGGAGATGGCTACACCTTC
TRBJ1-2 NA TRBV6-5 TRBD1 CASRLTGGGYTF TGTGCCAGCAGACTCACAGGGGGCGGCTACACCTTC
TRBJ2-4 NA TRBV7-2 NA CASSLERNIQYF TGTGCCAGCAGCTTAGAGAGGAACATTCAGTACTTC
TRBJ2-1 NA TRBV14 NA CASSQERGYARNEQFF TGTGCCAGCAGCCAAGAACGGGGCTATGCCAGGAATGAGCAGTTCTTC
TRBJ1-1 NA TRBV6-5 NA CASRMGRRMNTEAFF TGTGCCAGCAGGATGGGACGGAGGATGAACACTGAAGCTTTCTTT
TRBJ2-2 NA TRBV7-9 NA CASSRISGGTGEAGELFF TGTGCCAGCAGCCGAATATCCGGGGGGACAGGAGAGGCCGGGGAGCTGTTTTTT
TRBJ2-3 once TRBV6-6 TRBD1 CASSQRTGVGTDTQYF TGTGCCAGCAGTCAAAGGACAGGGGTCGGCACAGATACGCAGTATTTT
TRBJ2-3 NA TRBV4-2 TRBD2 CASSKSSGRSDTQYF TGTGCCAGCAGCAAATCTAGCGGGCGCTCAGATACGCAGTATTTT
TRBJ1-5 NA TRBV5-8 TRBD1 CASSLGRGPNQPQHF TGTGCCAGCAGCTTAGGCAGGGGGCCAAATCAGCCCCAGCATTTT
TRBJ2-1 NA TRBV4-1 TRBD2 CASSQVRAGGPLNEQFF TGCGCCAGCAGCCAAGTTCGAGCGGGAGGGCCTTTAAATGAGCAGTTCTTC
TRBJ2-3 few TRBV30 TRBD2 CAWSMFGGGSFTDTQYF TGTGCCTGGAGTATGTTTGGGGGAGGGTCCTTCACAGATACGCAGTATTTT
TRBJ2-1 NA TRBV29-1 NA CSVEGVAYNEQFF TGCAGCGTGGAGGGGGTAGCCTACAATGAGCAGTTCTTC
TRBJ2-7 few TRBV25-1 NA CASRGGQTPYEQYF TGTGCCAGCAGGGGAGGACAGACGCCCTACGAGCAGTACTTC
TRBJ2-3 NA TRBV27 TRBD1 CASSPTRPGQKTDTQYF TGTGCCAGCAGTCCTACCCGACCGGGACAGAAGACAGATACGCAGTATTTT
TRBJ1-1 NA TRBV14 NA CASSQRGARWAFF TGTGCCAGCAGCCAAAGGGGGGCCAGATGGGCTTTCTTT
TRBJ1-6 NA TRBV2 NA CAIHSSTNSPLHF TGTGCCATACACAGCAGCACCAATTCACCCCTCCACTTT
TRBJ1-1 NA TRBV27 TRBD1 CASRSQTGGGAEAFF TGTGCCAGCAGGTCACAAACAGGGGGGGGCGCTGAAGCTTTCTTT
TRBJ1-6 NA TRBV5-1 NA CASSLAKIKPPYNSPLHF TGCGCCAGCAGCTTGGCCAAAATAAAACCTCCATATAATTCACCCCTCCACTTT
TRBJ1-1 NA TRBV7-8 NA CASSLVNSEAFF TGTGCCAGCAGCTTAGTGAACAGTGAAGCTTTCTTT
TRBJ2-7 NA TRBV29-1 TRBD1 CSVEDKGRGGSGEQYF TGCAGCGTTGAAGACAAGGGGAGAGGGGGCTCAGGCGAGCAGTACTTC
TRBJ2-5 NA TRBV21-1 NA CASSKGERGARETQYF TGTGCCAGCAGCAAAGGGGAGCGGGGGGCCAGGGAGACCCAGTACTTC
TRBJ2-5 NA TRBV6-5 NA CASHGEKETQYF TGTGCCAGCCACGGGGAAAAAGAGACCCAGTACTTC
TRBJ2-1 NA TRBV27 TRBD2 CASSLGGYAGEQFF TGTGCCAGCAGCCTCGGGGGGTATGCGGGCGAGCAGTTCTTC
TRBJ2-7 NA TRBV7-2 TRBD1 CASSLTRTGAAYEQYF TGTGCCAGCAGCCTAACAAGGACAGGGGCCGCTTACGAGCAGTACTTC
TRBJ2-1 NA TRBV7-9 NA CASSLGAAYNEQFF TGTGCCAGCAGCTTAGGCGCAGCCTACAATGAGCAGTTCTTC
TRBJ1-6 NA TRBV5-1 TRBD1 CASSLGDREGYSSYNSPLHF TGCGCCAGCAGCTTGGGGGACAGGGAGGGCTACAGCTCCTATAATTCACCCCTCCACTTT